Below are 27 T cell receptor beta chains sequenced from a single sample in a study of PD-1 blockade in classical Hodgkin lymphoma. Every patient had relapsed following autologous stem cell transplantation, and cohorts differed in brentuximab vedotin exposure. The method was immunoSEQ multiplex PCR; TCRdb's version includes in-frame clones alone and lacks a portion of them. The table shows 35,000 to 45,000 clones, with approximately 70% occurring only once. Source: peripheral blood mononuclear cells (PBMCs), taken before the second cycle of nivolumab. These receptors were collected from a human donor with classical Hodgkin lymphoma.

The rearrangement uses TRBV7-2 and TRBJ2-7, with a weak D call TRBD2 (5 bases). The CDR3 has 14 amino acids. Per the germline V gene, CDR1 is SGHTA and CDR2 is FQGNSA. V shed 1 base and J shed 3 bases, with 10 bases lying between them. Here the CDR3 reads CASSLGFEGYEQYF. CDR3 DNA sequence: TGTGCCAGCAGCTTAGGTTTCGAGGGCTACGAGCAGTACTTC.

This clone showed up many times. The V gene is TRBV19, the J gene TRBJ1-1; D is unclear. Germline CDR1 and CDR2: LNHDA and SQIVND (reference sequence). Trimming removed 9 bases at V and 5 bases at J, with 16 bases between. CDR3 length: 13 amino acids. The chain's CDR3 is CASTKYGQTEAFF. The CDR3 DNA sequence: TGTGCCAGCACTAAGTACGGGCAAACTGAAGCTTTCTTT.

The V gene is TRBV10-3, the J gene TRBJ2-3, with D possibly being TRBD2 (5 bases). Trimming pared 0 bases from V and 5 bases from J, leaving 12 bases between. Germline assignment: CDR1 ENHRY and CDR2 SYGVKD. The CDR3 contains 15 residues. The CDR3 DNA follows: TGTGCCATCAGTGAGTCGTTGGCGGCGGGAGATACGCAGTATTTT. This encodes CAISESLAAGDTQYF.

This rearrangement joins TRBV6-6 to TRBJ1-1; D unclear. Germline lookup yields CDR1 MNHNY and CDR2 SVGAGI (reference sequence). V dropped 8 bases and J dropped 0 bases, with 16 bases sitting between them. The CDR3 totals 15 residues. The CDR3 protein is CASSRGRTLNTEAFF. CDR3 nucleotides: TGTGCCAGCTCCCGCGGCAGGACCCTGAACACTGAAGCTTTCTTT.

This clone was picked up one time. The chain couples TRBV9 to TRBJ1-1, with D perhaps matching TRBD1 (5 bases). The CDR3 sequence is 16 residues long. CDR1 is SGDLS and CDR2 is YYNGEE in the germline V gene. V lost 4 bases and J 2 bases, leaving 18 bases between the germline ends. The CDR3 DNA reads as TGTGCCAGCAGCCACGTGGTTGGGGGTGCAAACACTGAAGCTTTCTTT. Its protein is CASSHVVGGANTEAFF.

V gene TRBV2 combines with J gene TRBJ2-2, with D perhaps assigned TRBD1 or TRBD2 (5 bases each). Germline V gene data show CDR1 as SNHLY and CDR2 as FYNNEI. The CDR3 extends over 11 amino acids. The germline V and J ends were trimmed by 9 bases and 6 bases, with 8 bases remaining between them. CDR3 sequence: CARGDPGELFF. DNA of the CDR3: TGTGCCAGAGGGGACCCCGGGGAGCTGTTTTTT.

The J gene is TRBJ2-2, the V gene TRBV7-9; 8 bases align to TRBD1. The ends lost 9 bases at V and 0 bases at J; junction bases unmatched: 3. This CDR3 comprises 14 residues. Per the germline V gene, CDR1 is SEHNR and CDR2 is FQNEAQ (reference sequence). DNA of the CDR3: TGTGCCAGTCGGGACAGGTCGAACACCGGGGAGCTGTTTTTT. Its translation is CASRDRSNTGELFF.

This clone counts as medium-sized. The CDR3 bases are TGCGCCAGCAGCCTTACGAAGGTGTCAGATACGCAGTATTTT. This encodes CASSLTKVSDTQYF. The J gene is TRBJ2-3, the V gene TRBV5-1; D unclear. Trimming removed 4 bases from V and 4 bases from J, with 13 bases in between. This CDR3 is built from 14 residues. Germline CDR1 and CDR2: SGHRS and YFSETQ.

The gene calls are TRBV28 and TRBJ1-1; 7 bases align to TRBD1. The CDR3 runs to 18 residues. Trimming at V came to 3 bases and at J to 5 bases, leaving 18 bases not matched to a gene. Germline V CDR1 and CDR2: MDHEN, SYDVKM. CDR3 amino acids: CASSLSLTGRGVGTEAFF. In nucleotides, the CDR3 is TGTGCCAGCAGTTTGTCCTTGACAGGGAGGGGTGTGGGAACTGAAGCTTTCTTT.

The V and J genes are TRBV9 and TRBJ2-7; tentatively, D is TRBD2 (6 bases). This CDR3 contains 13 residues. Germline V gene lookup returns CDR1 SGDLS and CDR2 YYNGEE. V was clipped by 3 bases and J by 12 bases, with 19 bases between them. As DNA, the CDR3 is TGTGCCAGCAGCGGGAATCCATCCCGGGACTTGTACTTC. Encoded protein: CASSGNPSRDLYF. The full variable domain, its missing parts supplied by reference TRBV9 and TRBJ2-7, is DSGVTQTPKHLITATGQRVTLRCSPRSGDLSVYWYQQSLDQGLQFLIQYYNGEERAKGNILERFSAQQFPDLHSELNLSSLELGDSALYFCASSGNPSRDLYFGPGTRLTVT.

This clone was seen only once. The chain employs TRBV27 and TRBJ1-4, with 8 bases identical to TRBD1. This CDR3 region has 14 residues. Germline V lookup: CDR1 MNHEY, CDR2 SMNVEV (reference sequence). V lost 4 bases to trimming and J lost 9 bases; unmatched junction nucleotides: 7. In DNA, the CDR3 is TGTGCCAGCAGTTCCACCAGGGACAGGAAAAAACTGTTTTTT. Translating it yields CASSSTRDRKKLFF.

The J gene is TRBJ2-2, the V gene TRBV2, with D unresolved. CDR1 and CDR2 (germline): SNHLY, FYNNEI. The CDR3 covers 14 residues. Trimming removed 8 bases at V and 2 bases at J, with 12 bases between. CDR3 nucleotide sequence: TGTGCCAGCTGGGTACGGGTCAACACCGGGGAGCTGTTTTTT. This encodes CASWVRVNTGELFF.

CDR3: CASSVTTRGTYEQYF. The CDR3 DNA reads TGTGCCAGCAGCGTAACGACGAGGGGGACCTACGAGCAGTACTTC. J is TRBJ2-7 and V is TRBV7-8; maybe TRBD1 (6 bases). CDR3 length: 15 residues. Germline values: CDR1 SGHVS, CDR2 FQNEAQ. Trimming cost V 5 bases and J 2 bases, with 16 bases left between them.

This clone has a handful of counts. The V gene is TRBV28, the J gene TRBJ1-2; no reliable D call. The CDR3 spans 12 residues. V lost 3 bases and J lost 5, with 7 bases in between. Per the germline V gene, CDR1 is MDHEN and CDR2 is SYDVKM. CDR3 residues: CASSFDRYGYTF. CDR3 coding DNA: TGTGCCAGCAGTTTTGACCGGTATGGCTACACCTTC.

This clone was picked up one time. The rearrangement uses TRBV7-9 and TRBJ1-1; D ambiguous. Germline V gene data show CDR1 as SEHNR and CDR2 as FQNEAQ (reference sequence). This CDR3 contains 9 residues. The DNA of the CDR3 is TGTGCTAATGAGGATGAAGCTTTCTTT. As protein: CANEDEAFF.

This clone was detected only a few times. The chain is built from TRBV4-2 and TRBJ1-1, with 7 bases that match TRBD1. The CDR3 contains 14 residues. The trim removed 0 bases at V and 6 bases at J, leaving 4 bases unmatched. In germline, CDR1 is LGHNA, CDR2 YNFKEQ. CDR3 loop: CASSQDRGPPEAFF. The CDR3 DNA is TGTGCCAGCAGCCAAGATAGGGGGCCGCCTGAAGCTTTCTTT.

This clone was picked up one time. The V and J genes are TRBV7-2 and TRBJ2-1, with D hard to call. The CDR3 consists of 13 residues. The V end was cut by 2 bases, the J end by 6 bases, with 8 bases between. Germline CDR1 reads SGHTA; CDR2 reads FQGNSA. CDR3 bases: TGTGCCAGCAGCTTAAGGACCGTCAATGAGCAGTTCTTC. Its translation: CASSLRTVNEQFF.

The chain carries TRBV27 and TRBJ1-6, with D possibly TRBD1 on 6 matching bases. The CDR3 is made up of 17 amino acids. V was cut by 3 bases and J by 0 bases, with 12 bases left in between. Germline assignment: CDR1 MNHEY and CDR2 SMNVEV (reference sequence). The CDR3 sequence is CASSFPTGSSYNSPLHF. CDR3 in DNA: TGTGCCAGCAGTTTCCCAACAGGGAGCTCCTATAATTCACCCCTCCACTTT.

J is TRBJ2-5 and V is TRBV9; 8 positions match TRBD2. After removal of 0 bases from V and 1 base from J, the junction contained 5 bases not matched to a gene. Germline-derived CDR1 and CDR2 are SGDLS and YYNGEE. The CDR3 loop spans 16 amino acids. The CDR3, as DNA: TGTGCCAGCAGCGTAGACCCAGCGGGGGCCCAAGAGACCCAGTACTTC. It translates to CASSVDPAGAQETQYF.

The chain combines TRBV28 with TRBJ1-1; no firm D call. V was trimmed by 5 bases and J by 8 bases, leaving 15 bases between them. This CDR3 comprises 13 residues. The germline V gene encodes CDR1 MDHEN and CDR2 SYDVKM. Here the CDR3 DNA reads TGTGCCAGCAGTCTTACGTTCGGGCACGAAGCTTTCTTT. Its protein is CASSLTFGHEAFF.

The J gene is TRBJ1-2, the V gene TRBV6-6; D may be TRBD1 (6 bases). Germline V gene sequence: CDR1 MNHNY, CDR2 SVGAGI (reference sequence). Trimming pared 2 bases from V and 6 bases from J, leaving 16 bases between. CDR3 length equals 15 residues. CDR3 bases: TGTGCCAGCAGTTACAGTCAACAGGGTAGGAATGGCTACACCTTC. Translation: CASSYSQQGRNGYTF.

The table lists this clone with a few counts. The CDR3 loop reads CASSVATSLETQYF. The CDR3 DNA reads as TGTGCCAGCAGCGTAGCGACTAGCCTCGAGACCCAGTACTTC. This rearrangement joins TRBV9 to TRBJ2-5; 7 bases agree with TRBD2. V shed 0 bases, J shed 5 bases, and the junction held 4 bases outside the gene matches. Germline loops: CDR1 SGDLS, CDR2 YYNGEE. This CDR3 is 14 amino acids long.

The rearrangement joins TRBV19 to TRBJ2-1; TRBD2 is a possible D gene (6 bases). The CDR3 consists of 14 residues. The germline V gene encodes CDR1 LNHDA and CDR2 SQIVND (reference sequence). The germline V and J ends were trimmed by 4 bases and 4 bases, with 11 bases remaining between them. The CDR3 nucleotides read TGTGCCAGTAGTACGGGGGTAAGATACAATGAGCAGTTCTTC. Translating it yields CASSTGVRYNEQFF.

The J gene is TRBJ2-2, the V gene TRBV25-1; D assignment may be TRBD1 or TRBD2 (5 bases each). The CDR3 runs 14 residues. V lost 4 bases, J lost 4 bases, and 10 bases lay in between. Germline lookup yields CDR1 MGHDK and CDR2 SYGVNS. The CDR3 here is CASSGGGGTGELFF. In DNA, the CDR3 is TGTGCCAGCAGTGGAGGTGGGGGCACCGGGGAGCTGTTTTTT.

The CDR3 spells CASSFTSKTSDGYTF. CDR3 coding DNA: TGTGCCAGCAGCTTTACCTCAAAGACGTCCGATGGCTACACCTTC. The gene calls are TRBV5-4 and TRBJ1-2; D not certain. This CDR3 contains 15 residues. The V end was cut by 2 bases, the J end by 6 bases, with 17 bases between. Germline CDR1 is SGHNT and CDR2 is YYREEE (reference sequence).

For this clone: Different DNA sequences within this sample yield the same CDR3. The rearrangement uses TRBV11-2 and TRBJ2-7, with 7 bases matching TRBD2. The J segment lost 3 bases and the V segment lost 1 base, leaving 3 bases of the junction unmatched. The CDR3 is 14 amino acids. Germline lookup yields CDR1 SGHAT and CDR2 FQNNGV. For the CDR3, the DNA is TGTGCCAGCAGCTTAGGTACGGGAGGCTACGAGCAGTACTTC. This gives the protein CASSLGTGGYEQYF.

The chain carries TRBV27 and TRBJ1-2, with D perhaps matching TRBD1 (5 bases). The V and J ends lost 3 bases and 5 bases respectively, with 16 bases between them. The CDR3 sequence is 15 residues long. Germline V gene lookup returns CDR1 MNHEY and CDR2 SMNVEV (reference sequence). The CDR3 spells CASSFVAGTDYGYTF. The CDR3 DNA sequence: TGTGCCAGCAGTTTCGTTGCCGGGACGGATTATGGCTACACCTTC.